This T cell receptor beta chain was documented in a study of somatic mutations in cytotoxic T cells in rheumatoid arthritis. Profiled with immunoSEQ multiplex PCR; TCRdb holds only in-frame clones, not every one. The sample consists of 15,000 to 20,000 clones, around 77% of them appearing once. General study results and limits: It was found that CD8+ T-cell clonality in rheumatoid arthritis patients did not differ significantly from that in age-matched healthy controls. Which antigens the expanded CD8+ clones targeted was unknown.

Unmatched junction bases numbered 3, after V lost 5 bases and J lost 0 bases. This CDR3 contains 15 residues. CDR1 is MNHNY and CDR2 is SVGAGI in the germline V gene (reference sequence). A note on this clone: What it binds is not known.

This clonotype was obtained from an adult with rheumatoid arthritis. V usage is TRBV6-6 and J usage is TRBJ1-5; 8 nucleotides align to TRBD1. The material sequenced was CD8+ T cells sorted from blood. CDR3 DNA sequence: TGTGCCAGCAGTATGACAGGGGATAGCAATCAGCCCCAGCATTTT. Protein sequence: CASSMTGDSNQPQHF.